The next 29 T cell receptor beta chains were all read from a single sample in a study of radiation and T cells in renal cell carcinoma (dated by TCRdb to 2020 to 2021). Reading the label with the study, this specimen's time point is: blood 2 weeks post-SBRT. Sample treatment or condition, as interpreted from the label and publication: 15 Gy SBRT to primary tumor, nephrectomy 4 weeks later. Receptor libraries were prepared by the immunoSEQ multiplex PCR assay. Imported from immuneACCESS, the table was reduced by TCRdb to in-frame sequences with V and J called. These copies leave out some clones; in studies compared against another copy, an unresolved V gene accounts for under half, and the cause of the remainder is not known. This sample comprises about 130,000 clones, around 82% of them detected only once. The ten largest clones add up to roughly 6% of the sample. The sample in question was blood, obtained from a patient whose treatment included radiotherapy and nephrectomy. All receptors derive from a man aged 45-60 years with renal cell carcinoma.

A single count supports this clone. V is TRBV7-9 and J is TRBJ1-2; D is undetermined. The V gene lost 6 bases and the J gene lost 6 bases, with 20 bases spanning the gap. Germline V gene data show CDR1 as SEHNR and CDR2 as FQNEAQ (reference sequence). This CDR3 has 15 amino acids. CDR3 protein: CASSEGWGSFNGYTF. DNA for the CDR3: TGTGCCAGCAGTGAAGGTTGGGGTTCTTTTAATGGCTACACCTTC.

V is TRBV19 and J is TRBJ1-4; TRBD1 is a possible D gene (5 bases). Trimming pared 1 base from V and 3 bases from J, leaving 9 bases between. CDR3 length: 15 amino acids. Germline V gene lookup returns CDR1 LNHDA and CDR2 SQIVND (reference sequence). The CDR3 DNA follows: TGTGCCAGTAGTATAGGGGAAGGGGCTAATGAAAAACTGTTTTTT. This sequence encodes CASSIGEGANEKLFF.

The rearrangement uses TRBV27 and TRBJ1-2; 9 nucleotides align to TRBD1. Germline CDR1 is MNHEY and CDR2 is SMNVEV (reference sequence). The J segment lost 6 bases and the V segment lost 5 bases, leaving 4 bases of the junction unmatched. This CDR3 contains 13 residues. The CDR3 sequence: CASSPRDRDGYTF. CDR3 DNA: TGTGCCAGCAGTCCCCGGGACAGGGATGGCTACACCTTC.

This clone was detected a few times. The chain links TRBV18 to TRBJ1-3; unclear D gene. Trimming removed 1 base from V and 3 bases from J, with 13 bases in between. The CDR3 sequence is 16 residues long. CDR1 is KGHSH and CDR2 is LQKENI in the germline V gene. The CDR3 region is CASSPRGFAGGNTIYF. CDR3 coding DNA: TGTGCCAGCTCACCACGAGGGTTCGCGGGTGGAAACACCATATATTTT.

This clone was counted between two and nine times. The rearrangement joins TRBV5-1 to TRBJ1-1; perhaps TRBD1 as D (5 bases). The germline V gene encodes CDR1 SGHRS and CDR2 YFSETQ. The CDR3 covers 14 residues. V gave up 0 bases and J gave up 5 bases, with 11 bases separating them. This CDR3 is CASSLVRGYTEAFF. CDR3 DNA: TGCGCCAGCAGCTTGGTTCGGGGGTATACTGAAGCTTTCTTT.

The chain has TRBV5-5 and TRBJ2-7; 8 positions agree with TRBD2. The V gene end was trimmed by 2 bases and the J gene end by 5 bases; junction bases not matched to a gene: 9. The CDR3 has 15 amino acids. The germline gives CDR1 SGHKS, CDR2 YYEKEE (reference sequence). The CDR3 sequence is CASSFREGFMNEQYF. CDR3 sequence (DNA): TGTGCCAGCAGCTTCCGGGAGGGCTTCATGAACGAGCAGTACTTC.

This clone has a handful of counts. V is TRBV7-9 and J is TRBJ2-7; the D gene is possibly TRBD2 (5 bases). The CDR3 length is 12 residues. The V end lost 5 bases, the J end lost 7 bases, and 12 bases lay between the germline ends. Germline CDR1 SEHNR, CDR2 FQNEAQ (reference sequence). The CDR3, as DNA: TGTGCCAGCAGCCCCCGGGATTGGGAGCAGTACTTC. Its translation: CASSPRDWEQYF. Drawing the rest from reference TRBV7-9 and TRBJ2-7, the complete variable domain is DTGVSQNPRHKITKRGQNVTFRCDPISEHNRLYWYRQTLGQGPEFLTYFQNEAQLEKSRLLSDRFSAERPKGSFSTLEIQRTEQGDSAMYLCASSPRDWEQYFGPGTRLTVT.

This clone has only a few counts. V usage is TRBV19 and J usage is TRBJ1-1, with D uncertain. Trimming cost V 10 bases and J 1 base, with 10 bases left between them. Germline loops: CDR1 LNHDA, CDR2 SQIVND (reference sequence). The CDR3 consists of 12 residues. CDR3 nucleotides: TGTGCCACTACGAAACAGAACACTGAAGCTTTCTTT. It codes for CATTKQNTEAFF.

The genes are TRBV9 and TRBJ2-7, with 9 positions matching TRBD2. This CDR3 has 15 residues. Trimming took 0 bases from V and 3 from J; bases not matched to a gene: 4. CDR1 is SGDLS, CDR2 YYNGEE, per germline. The CDR3 protein is CASSVVSGGLYEQYF. The CDR3 DNA is TGTGCCAGCAGCGTAGTCAGCGGGGGGCTCTACGAGCAGTACTTC.

Only a few counts were recorded for this clone. The chain is built from TRBV21-1 and TRBJ1-3; the listed D gene, TRBD1, was not tested against the DNA. TRBV21-1 is noted as a pseudogene. CDR3 size: 15 residues. This CDR3 reads CASSTTGGVWNTIYF. As DNA, the CDR3 is TGTGCCAGCAGTACGACAGGGGGTGTCTGGAACACCATATATTTT.

The J gene is TRBJ2-7, the V gene TRBV11-2, with 12 bases fitting TRBD1. In germline, CDR1 is SGHAT, CDR2 FQNNGV. The CDR3 length is 14 residues. V dropped 6 bases and J dropped 4; count of bases not matched to a gene: 4. The CDR3, as DNA: TGTGCCAGCAGAGGGACAGGGGGCTCATACGAGCAGTACTTC. It specifies CASRGTGGSYEQYF.

The chain joins TRBV2 to TRBJ1-5; D unresolved. Germline V lookup: CDR1 SNHLY, CDR2 FYNNEI. Trimming took 5 bases from V and 0 from J, leaving 8 bases between them. The CDR3 has 14 residues. This CDR3 is CASSLNPSNQPQHF. The CDR3 DNA reads TGTGCCAGCAGTCTCAACCCTAGCAATCAGCCCCAGCATTTT.

The gene calls are TRBV6-5 and TRBJ2-1; 11 bases align to TRBD2. The junction had 5 bases not matched to a gene; V was cut back by 7 bases and J by 6 bases. Germline V gives CDR1 MNHEY, CDR2 SVGAGI. This CDR3 spans 14 amino acids. The CDR3 DNA reads as TGTGCCAGCAAAAGACTAGCGGGACCCAATGAGCAGTTCTTC. It yields the protein CASKRLAGPNEQFF.

The chain uses TRBV9 and TRBJ1-4; D is perhaps TRBD1 (5 bases). Deletions cut 4 bases from V and 0 bases from J, with 13 bases between. The CDR3 consists of 16 residues. The germline CDR1 and CDR2 sequences are SGDLS and YYNGEE. This chain's CDR3 is CASSRGRQSTNEKLFF. The CDR3 DNA reads as TGTGCCAGCAGCCGAGGTCGACAGTCAACTAATGAAAAACTGTTTTTT.

CDR3 loop: CASSNWRNSNEQFF. Written as DNA, the CDR3 is TGTGCCAGCAGTAACTGGAGAAACAGCAATGAGCAGTTCTTC. This chain uses TRBV6-6 with TRBJ2-1; D is unresolved. Trimming took 5 bases from V and 6 from J, leaving 14 bases between them. The CDR3 consists of 14 residues. CDR1 is MNHNY and CDR2 is SVGAGI in the germline V gene (reference sequence).

The chain carries TRBV9 and TRBJ1-2; D remains unclear. V lost 0 bases and J lost 0, with 6 bases in between. CDR3 size: 14 residues. Germline loops: CDR1 SGDLS, CDR2 YYNGEE. The CDR3 DNA reads TGTGCCAGCAGCGTAGCTAAGTCTAACTATGGCTACACCTTC. Translated: CASSVAKSNYGYTF.

Worth noting for this clone: The same CDR3 arises from other DNA sequences in this sample as well. The chain carries TRBV7-8 and TRBJ2-5; 10 bases line up with TRBD2. The CDR3 is 17 amino acids. V was clipped by 0 bases and J by 1 base; unmatched bases: 5. CDR1 is SGHVS and CDR2 is FQNEAQ in the germline V gene. CDR3 in amino acids: CASSLAGLAGAQETQYF. The CDR3 region has the DNA TGTGCCAGCAGCTTAGCGGGGCTAGCGGGGGCCCAAGAGACCCAGTACTTC.

The chain links TRBV9 to TRBJ2-2, with D maybe TRBD2 (7 bases). V lost 0 bases to trimming and J lost 3 bases, with 12 bases between them. The CDR3 spans 16 residues. Germline assignment: CDR1 SGDLS and CDR2 YYNGEE. The CDR3 sequence is CASSVGPGGHTGELFF. The CDR3 DNA reads TGTGCCAGCAGCGTAGGGCCCGGGGGGCACACCGGGGAGCTGTTTTTT.

This chain links TRBV5-1 with TRBJ2-7; 11 bases align to TRBD2. CDR1 and CDR2 from the germline V gene are SGHRS and YFSETQ. The CDR3 loop spans 16 amino acids. V dropped 0 bases and J dropped 5; count of bases not matched to a gene: 7. CDR3: CASSLGGTSGVNEQYF. The CDR3 DNA is TGCGCCAGCAGCTTGGGTGGGACTAGCGGTGTTAACGAGCAGTACTTC.

The chain couples TRBV23-1 to TRBJ1-1; tentative D call: TRBD1 (5 bases). TRBV23-1 is designated an ORF whose function remains uncertain. The CDR3 totals 17 residues. The V end lost 6 bases, the J end lost 3 bases, and 23 bases lay between the germline ends. CDR3 loop: CASSLAKKDIVDTEAFF. In nucleotides, the CDR3 is TGCGCCAGCAGCCTTGCTAAAAAGGACATCGTTGACACTGAAGCTTTCTTT.

This rearrangement joins TRBV21-1 to TRBJ2-2; whether TRBD2, the table's D call, matches the DNA was not checked. TRBV21-1 is assigned pseudogene status. The CDR3 runs to 18 residues. The CDR3 sequence is CASSKRKAGGPSTGELFF. The CDR3 DNA follows: TGTGCCAGCAGCAAAAGGAAGGCGGGGGGGCCTTCTACCGGGGAGCTGTTTTTT.

This chain connects TRBV2 to TRBJ2-5, with TRBD2 matching 7 bases. The CDR3 spans 14 residues. V was clipped by 5 bases and J by 5 bases; unmatched bases: 8. Germline V gene lookup returns CDR1 SNHLY and CDR2 FYNNEI. The CDR3 DNA is TGTGCCAGCAGTCCGGGACTACGGCAGGAGACCCAGTACTTC. Amino acid sequence: CASSPGLRQETQYF.

V and J are TRBV7-9 and TRBJ2-3; D unclear. Trimming stripped 0 bases from V and 3 bases from J, with 7 bases between. Germline CDR1 and CDR2: SEHNR and FQNEAQ (reference sequence). CDR3 length: 14 amino acids. The CDR3: CASSLALGTDTQYF. In DNA form, the CDR3 reads TGTGCCAGCAGCTTAGCGCTCGGGACAGATACGCAGTATTTT. Combining the CDR3 with reference TRBV7-9 and TRBJ2-3 gives the whole variable domain DTGVSQNPRHKITKRGQNVTFRCDPISEHNRLYWYRQTLGQGPEFLTYFQNEAQLEKSRLLSDRFSAERPKGSFSTLEIQRTEQGDSAMYLCASSLALGTDTQYFGPGTRLTVL.

This clone appeared once. V usage is TRBV5-1 and J usage is TRBJ2-6; D is possibly TRBD1 (6 bases). Germline assignment: CDR1 SGHRS and CDR2 YFSETQ. This CDR3 is built from 17 residues. V dropped 4 bases and J dropped 1 base, with 15 bases sitting between them. The CDR3 coding sequence is TGCGCCAGCAGCCTCCGGAGACAGGAGTCTGGGGCCAACGTCCTGACTTTC. Translated: CASSLRRQESGANVLTF.

This chain links TRBV5-1 with TRBJ2-7; 14 positions agree with TRBD2. Germline V gene lookup returns CDR1 SGHRS and CDR2 YFSETQ. This CDR3 spans 16 amino acids. V dropped 2 bases and J dropped 3; count of bases not matched to a gene: 4. CDR3 in amino acids: CASSLGTSGRVYEQYF. Written as DNA, the CDR3 is TGCGCCAGCAGCTTAGGGACTAGCGGGAGAGTCTACGAGCAGTACTTC. Filled out from reference TRBV5-1 and TRBJ2-7, the complete variable domain reads KAGVTQTPRYLIKTRGQQVTLSCSPISGHRSVSWYQQTPGQGLQFLFEYFSETQRNKGNFPGRFSGRQFSNSRSEMNVSTLELGDSALYLCASSLGTSGRVYEQYFGPGTRLTVT.

This rearrangement joins TRBV10-2 to TRBJ2-5; D unresolved. V gave up 2 bases and J gave up 3 bases, with 7 bases separating them. This CDR3 spans 13 amino acids. Germline V gene lookup returns CDR1 WSHSY and CDR2 SAAADI. CDR3 sequence: CASSEPAEETQYF. Here the CDR3 DNA reads TGCGCCAGCAGTGAGCCAGCTGAAGAGACCCAGTACTTC.

The rearrangement links TRBV7-9 to TRBJ2-5; D possibly corresponds to TRBD2 (6 bases). Germline loops: CDR1 SEHNR, CDR2 FQNEAQ (reference sequence). Trimming stripped 1 base from V and 0 bases from J, with 12 bases between. The CDR3 runs 16 residues. CDR3 bases: TGTGCCAGCAGCTTAGGGCGGGACTTTTACCAAGAGACCCAGTACTTC. Amino acids: CASSLGRDFYQETQYF.

The chain is built from TRBV7-2 and TRBJ2-7, with 12 bases that match TRBD2. Trimming took 5 bases from V and 2 from J; bases not matched to a gene: 1. Germline V gives CDR1 SGHTA, CDR2 FQGNSA. The CDR3 is 14 residues long. The CDR3 loop is CASSPSGGAYEQYF. CDR3 bases: TGTGCCAGCAGCCCTAGCGGGGGGGCCTACGAGCAGTACTTC.

J is TRBJ2-3 and V is TRBV7-9, with 11 bases lining up with TRBD1. Germline CDR1 SEHNR, CDR2 FQNEAQ (reference sequence). V gave up 4 bases and J gave up 2 bases; unmatched junction bases: 14. This CDR3 region has 19 residues. CDR3 protein: CASSSKSPGTGGDTDTQYF. The CDR3 DNA follows: TGTGCCAGCAGCTCTAAAAGTCCCGGGACAGGGGGGGACACAGATACGCAGTATTTT.